These 8 T cell receptor beta chains were all obtained from the same sample, sequenced in a study of T cells in Graves' hyperthyroidism and ophthalmopathy. What was amplified from RNA transcripts were TCR beta CDR3 regions. TCR CDR3 regions were first amplified by RT-PCR with HTBI primers. One entry per CDR3 protein, called by TCRdb with MiXCR from the multiplex PCR reads. Of around 190,000 distinct CDR3 sequences in the sample, less than 20% were seen once. Sequenced: blood. The receptors derive from a woman aged 45-60 years with Graves' hyperthyroidism.

This clonotype came up many times. This rearrangement joins TRBV28 to TRBJ2-7, with no clear D. V shed 4 bases and J shed 2 bases, with 18 bases lying between them. The CDR3 is made up of 16 amino acids. Per the germline V gene, CDR1 is MDHEN and CDR2 is SYDVKM. CDR3 sequence: CASSSSGSVITYEQYF. CDR3 nucleotides: TGTGCCAGCAGTTCCTCGGGCAGCGTGATTACCTACGAGCAGTACTTC.

The rearrangement joins TRBV24-1 to TRBJ2-3, with D tentatively TRBD2 (6 bases). From germline, CDR1 is KGHDR and CDR2 SFDVKD. Trimming removed 4 bases at V and 4 bases at J, with 17 bases between. The CDR3 is 16 residues long. The CDR3 DNA follows: TGTGCCACCAGTGACCCCCTCTGGGGGGAGTCAGATACGCAGTATTTT. It yields the protein CATSDPLWGESDTQYF.

This clonotype was observed a handful of times. The CDR3, as DNA: TGCGCCAGCAGCCAAGATCGGGTGGGGAACACTGAAGCTTTCTTT. Translated: CASSQDRVGNTEAFF. The chain is built from TRBV4-1 and TRBJ1-1; D unclear. V lost 0 bases and J 1 base, leaving 9 bases between the germline ends. Germline CDR1 and CDR2: MGHRA and YSYEKL. The CDR3 has 15 amino acids.

The V gene is TRBV11-2, the J gene TRBJ2-1, with TRBD1 matching 9 bases. The V segment lost 2 bases and the J segment 4 bases; nucleotides outside the gene matches: 3. The CDR3 extends over 15 amino acids. The germline V gene has CDR1 SGHAT and CDR2 FQNNGV. CDR3 sequence (DNA): TGTGCCAGCAGCTTATGGGGACAGGGATACAATGAGCAGTTCTTC. This sequence encodes CASSLWGQGYNEQFF.

J is TRBJ2-2 and V is TRBV19; D is unresolved. V lost 0 bases and J 9 bases, leaving 5 bases between the germline ends. The CDR3 extends over 12 amino acids. Germline V lookup: CDR1 LNHDA, CDR2 SQIVND (reference sequence). The CDR3 is CASSIDHWELFF. Written as DNA, the CDR3 is TGTGCCAGTAGTATAGATCATTGGGAGCTGTTTTTT.

The V call is TRBV29-1, the J call TRBJ2-1; 9 bases are a match to TRBD1. The V gene's germline CDR1 is SQVTM and CDR2 ANQGSEA. The CDR3 runs 14 residues. After removal of 4 bases from V and 6 bases from J, the junction contained 7 bases not matched to a gene. The CDR3 here is CSVAKQGAGNEQFF. Written as DNA, the CDR3 is TGCAGCGTTGCGAAACAGGGGGCGGGCAATGAGCAGTTCTTC.

The V call is TRBV7-9, the J call TRBJ2-7, with D possibly matching TRBD2 (6 bases). The CDR3 consists of 14 residues. V was clipped by 5 bases and J by 1 base, with 12 bases between them. Per the germline V gene, CDR1 is SEHNR and CDR2 is FQNEAQ (reference sequence). The CDR3 bases are TGTGCCAGCAGCACCGCTAGCGCATCCTACGAGCAGTACTTC. Protein: CASSTASASYEQYF.

J is TRBJ2-1 and V is TRBV12-3 or TRBV12-4; D is undetermined. Trimming cost V 1 base and J 7 bases, with 14 bases left between them. This CDR3 has 15 residues. This CDR3 is CASSLGLGPSNEQFF. CDR3 nucleotide sequence: TGTGCCAGCAGTTTAGGTCTAGGCCCATCTAATGAGCAGTTCTTC.